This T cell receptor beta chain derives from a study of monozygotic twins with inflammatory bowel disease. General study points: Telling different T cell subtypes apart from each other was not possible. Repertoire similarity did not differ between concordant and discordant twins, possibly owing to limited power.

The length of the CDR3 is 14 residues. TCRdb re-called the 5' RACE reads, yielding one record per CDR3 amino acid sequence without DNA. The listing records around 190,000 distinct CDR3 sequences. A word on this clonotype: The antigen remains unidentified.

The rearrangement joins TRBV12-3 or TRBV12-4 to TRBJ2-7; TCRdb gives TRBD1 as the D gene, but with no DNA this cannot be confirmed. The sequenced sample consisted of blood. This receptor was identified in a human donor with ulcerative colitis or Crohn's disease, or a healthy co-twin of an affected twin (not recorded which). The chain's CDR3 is CASSPDDRGDEQYF.